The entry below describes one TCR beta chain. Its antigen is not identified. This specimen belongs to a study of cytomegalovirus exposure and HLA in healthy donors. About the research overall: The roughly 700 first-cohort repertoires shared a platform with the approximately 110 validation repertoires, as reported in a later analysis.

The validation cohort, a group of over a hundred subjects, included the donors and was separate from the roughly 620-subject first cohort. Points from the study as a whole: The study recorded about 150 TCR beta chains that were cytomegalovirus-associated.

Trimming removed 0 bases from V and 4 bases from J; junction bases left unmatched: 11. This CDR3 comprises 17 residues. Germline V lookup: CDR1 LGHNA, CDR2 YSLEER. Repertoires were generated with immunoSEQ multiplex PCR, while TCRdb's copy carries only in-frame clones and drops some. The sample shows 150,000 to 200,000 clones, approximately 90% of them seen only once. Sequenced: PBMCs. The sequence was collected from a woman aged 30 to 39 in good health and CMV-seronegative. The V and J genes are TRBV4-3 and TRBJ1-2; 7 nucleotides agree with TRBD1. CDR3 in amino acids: CASSQDFRAGGGYGYTF. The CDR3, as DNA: TGCGCCAGCAGCCAAGATTTTAGGGCAGGGGGTGGCTATGGCTACACCTTC.